The source of this TCR beta chain is a study of human T cells and chemical hapten exposure. The sample holds many counts of this clonotype. Time point of the sample: pre-sensitization, week 0. Treatment indicated: therapeutic diphenylcyclopropenone sensitization with weekly scalp DPC. Blood was collected ahead of every patch test applied. TCRdb re-derived calls from the RACE reads in MiXCR, one entry per CDR3 protein. The table includes about 120,000 distinct CDR3 sequences, approximately 13% detected once. The TCR was taken from a woman aged 18-29 years with alopecia areata. Some clones in this sample may be carry-over from other donors' samples. The input for sequencing was whole blood, taken in connection with sensitization to the hapten diphenylcyclopropenone (DPC).

CDR3 DNA: TGCAGTGCTAGTGGGGGGACCTCCTACGAGCAGTACTTC. Protein sequence: CSASGGTSYEQYF. This chain joins TRBV20-1 and TRBJ2-7; maybe TRBD2 (6 bases). CDR3 length equals 13 residues. The V gene's germline CDR1 is DFQATT and CDR2 SNEGSKA (reference sequence). Trimming shortened V by 3 bases and J by 0 bases, and 9 bases separated the two germline ends.